This TCR beta chain was recovered during a study of cytotoxic CD8 clonotypes in ibrutinib-treated CLL. Across the whole study: Following treatment for a median around twelve months, range 6 to 36, response samples were then taken.

This clone was observed a handful of times. Its antigen remains unidentified. TCR beta library input comprised roughly 1.8 micrograms of genomic DNA from cryopreserved PBMCs. Clones were sequenced by immunoSEQ multiplex PCR, and TCRdb holds only the in-frame ones, with some missing. The top ten clones hold about 16% of a sample with fewer than 12,000 clones, approximately 80% of them seen once. This CDR3 spans 13 amino acids. Between the trimmed V and J ends, which lost 0 bases and 4 bases, there was a span of 6 bases. Germline CDR1 is SGHRS and CDR2 is YFSETQ. Study conclusions and caveats: The study sampled sustained-remission and progressing patients at different times. Public clonotypes were seen rarely and were contracted or stable on treatment.

The sequence was collected from a human donor with chronic lymphocytic leukemia. This chain links TRBV5-1 with TRBJ2-3; D remains unclear. The sequences come from PBMCs, collected at disease progression, from a patient treated with ibrutinib. This chain's CDR3 is CASSLDIADTQYF. In DNA form, the CDR3 reads TGCGCCAGCAGCTTGGATATCGCAGATACGCAGTATTTT.